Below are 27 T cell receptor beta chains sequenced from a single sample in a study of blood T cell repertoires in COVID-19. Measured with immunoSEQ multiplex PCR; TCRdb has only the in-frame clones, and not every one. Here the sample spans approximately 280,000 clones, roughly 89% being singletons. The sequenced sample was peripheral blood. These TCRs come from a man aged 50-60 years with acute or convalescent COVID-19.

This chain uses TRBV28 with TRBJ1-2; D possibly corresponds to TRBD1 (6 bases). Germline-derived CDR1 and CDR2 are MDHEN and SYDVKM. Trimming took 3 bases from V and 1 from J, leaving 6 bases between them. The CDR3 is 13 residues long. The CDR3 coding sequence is TGTGCCAGCAGTTTGGACAGTAACTATGGCTACACCTTC. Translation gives CASSLDSNYGYTF.

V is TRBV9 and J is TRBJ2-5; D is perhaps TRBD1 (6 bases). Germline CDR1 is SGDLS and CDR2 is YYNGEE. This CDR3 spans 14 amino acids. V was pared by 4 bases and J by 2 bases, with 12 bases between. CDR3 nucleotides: TGTGCCAGCAGCCCCGGACAGCGTCAAGAGACCCAGTACTTC. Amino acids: CASSPGQRQETQYF. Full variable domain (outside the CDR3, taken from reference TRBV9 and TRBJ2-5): DSGVTQTPKHLITATGQRVTLRCSPRSGDLSVYWYQQSLDQGLQFLIQYYNGEERAKGNILERFSAQQFPDLHSELNLSSLELGDSALYFCASSPGQRQETQYFGPGTRLLVL.

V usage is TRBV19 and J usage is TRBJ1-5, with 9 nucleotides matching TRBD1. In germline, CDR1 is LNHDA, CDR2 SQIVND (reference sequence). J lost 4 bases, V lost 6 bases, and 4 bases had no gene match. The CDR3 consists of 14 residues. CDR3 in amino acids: CASRTGGRNQPQHF. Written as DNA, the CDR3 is TGTGCCAGTAGGACAGGGGGAAGAAATCAGCCCCAGCATTTT.

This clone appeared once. This CDR3 reads CASSRQADTEAFF. In nucleotides, the CDR3 is TGTGCCAGCAGTAGACAGGCCGACACTGAAGCTTTCTTT. The chain couples TRBV6-4 to TRBJ1-1; D is possibly TRBD1 (6 bases). This CDR3 comprises 13 residues. The germline gives CDR1 MRHNA, CDR2 SNTAGT. V was trimmed by 5 bases and J by 3 bases, leaving 10 bases between them.

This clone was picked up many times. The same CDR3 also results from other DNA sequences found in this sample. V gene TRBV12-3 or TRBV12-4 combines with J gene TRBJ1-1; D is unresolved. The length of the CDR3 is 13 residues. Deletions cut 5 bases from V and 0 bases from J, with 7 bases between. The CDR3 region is CASSLQMNTEAFF. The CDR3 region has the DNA TGTGCCAGCAGTCTGCAGATGAACACTGAAGCTTTCTTT.

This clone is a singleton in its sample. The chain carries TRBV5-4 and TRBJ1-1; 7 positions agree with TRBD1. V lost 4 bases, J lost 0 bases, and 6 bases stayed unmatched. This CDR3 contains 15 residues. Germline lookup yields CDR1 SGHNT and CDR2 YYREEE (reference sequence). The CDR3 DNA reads TGTGCCAGCAGCGCGGGACAGACCATGAACACTGAAGCTTTCTTT. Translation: CASSAGQTMNTEAFF.

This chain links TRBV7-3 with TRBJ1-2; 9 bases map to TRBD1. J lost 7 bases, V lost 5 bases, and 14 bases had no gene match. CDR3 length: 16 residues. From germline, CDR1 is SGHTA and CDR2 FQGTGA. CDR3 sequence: CASSPTPPGTGIGYTF. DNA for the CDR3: TGTGCCAGCAGCCCCACTCCCCCCGGGACAGGGATTGGCTACACCTTC.

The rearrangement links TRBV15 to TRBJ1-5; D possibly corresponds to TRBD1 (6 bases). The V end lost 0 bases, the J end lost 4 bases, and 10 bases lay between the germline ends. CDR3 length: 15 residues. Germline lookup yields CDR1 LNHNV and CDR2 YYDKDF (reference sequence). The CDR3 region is CATSRDLRGNQPQHF. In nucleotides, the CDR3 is TGTGCCACCAGCAGAGATCTCAGGGGTAATCAGCCCCAGCATTTT.

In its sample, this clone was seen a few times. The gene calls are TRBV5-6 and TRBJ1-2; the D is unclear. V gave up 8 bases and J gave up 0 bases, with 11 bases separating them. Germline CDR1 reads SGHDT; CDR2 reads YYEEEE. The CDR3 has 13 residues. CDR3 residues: CASLAGTNYGYTF. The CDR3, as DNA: TGTGCCAGTTTGGCAGGTACTAACTATGGCTACACCTTC.

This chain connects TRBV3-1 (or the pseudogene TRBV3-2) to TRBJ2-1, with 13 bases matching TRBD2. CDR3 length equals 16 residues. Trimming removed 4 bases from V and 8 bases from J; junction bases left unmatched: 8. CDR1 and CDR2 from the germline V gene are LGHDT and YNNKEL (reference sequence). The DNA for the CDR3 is TGTGCCAGCAGCCCAGCACTAGCGGGGGGGTTGGATGAGCAGTTCTTC. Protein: CASSPALAGGLDEQFF.

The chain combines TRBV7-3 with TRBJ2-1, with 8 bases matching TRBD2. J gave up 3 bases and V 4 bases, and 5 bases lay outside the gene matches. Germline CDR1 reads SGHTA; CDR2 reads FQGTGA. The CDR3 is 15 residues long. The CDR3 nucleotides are TGTGCCAGCAGCTCTACTAGCGGAGACTACAATGAGCAGTTCTTC. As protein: CASSSTSGDYNEQFF.

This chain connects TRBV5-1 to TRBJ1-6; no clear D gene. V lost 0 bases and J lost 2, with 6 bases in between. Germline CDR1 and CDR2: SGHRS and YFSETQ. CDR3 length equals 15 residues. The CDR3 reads CASSLDSPYNSPLHF. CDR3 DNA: TGCGCCAGCAGCTTGGATAGCCCCTATAATTCACCCCTCCACTTT.

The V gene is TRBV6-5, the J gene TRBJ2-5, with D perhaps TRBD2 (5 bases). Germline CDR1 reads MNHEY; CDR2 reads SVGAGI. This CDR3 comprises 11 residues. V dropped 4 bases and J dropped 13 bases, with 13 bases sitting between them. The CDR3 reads CASSFTGMWYF. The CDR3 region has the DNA TGTGCCAGCAGTTTTACGGGGATGTGGTACTTC.

CDR3 sequence reads: CASSLRGGVETQYF. CDR3 DNA: TGCGCCAGCAGCTTACGGGGGGGTGTGGAGACCCAGTACTTC. The chain uses TRBV5-1 and TRBJ2-5, with 8 bases fitting TRBD2. The CDR3 is 14 amino acids. V shed 2 bases, J shed 5 bases, and the junction held 5 bases outside the gene matches. Germline V lookup: CDR1 SGHRS, CDR2 YFSETQ.

DNA for the CDR3: TGTGCCAGCATGCATGTGACAGGCCCTAATGAAAAACTGTTTTTT. It is translated as CASMHVTGPNEKLFF. This chain joins TRBV6-5 and TRBJ1-4; perhaps TRBD1 as D (6 bases). Per germline, CDR1 MNHEY and CDR2 SVGAGI. Trimming removed 7 bases from V and 3 bases from J, with 15 bases in between. CDR3 length: 15 residues.

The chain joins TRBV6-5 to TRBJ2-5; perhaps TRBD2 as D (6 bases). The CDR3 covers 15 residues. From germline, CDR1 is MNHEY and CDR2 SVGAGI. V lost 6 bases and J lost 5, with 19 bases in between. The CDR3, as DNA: TGTGCCAGCAGCCAACTCGGCAGGGCGGGGGAGACCCAGTACTTC. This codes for CASSQLGRAGETQYF.

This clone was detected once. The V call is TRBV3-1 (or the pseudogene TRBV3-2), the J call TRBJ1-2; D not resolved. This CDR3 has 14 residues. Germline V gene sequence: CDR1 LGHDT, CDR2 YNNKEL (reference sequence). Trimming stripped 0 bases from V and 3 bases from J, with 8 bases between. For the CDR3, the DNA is TGTGCCAGCAGCCAAGATTCCCAGGACTATGGCTACACCTTC. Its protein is CASSQDSQDYGYTF.

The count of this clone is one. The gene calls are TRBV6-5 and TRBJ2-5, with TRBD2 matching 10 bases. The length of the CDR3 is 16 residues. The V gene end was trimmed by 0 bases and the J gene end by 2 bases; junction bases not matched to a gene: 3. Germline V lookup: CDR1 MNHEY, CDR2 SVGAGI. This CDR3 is CASSYSSGGPQETQYF. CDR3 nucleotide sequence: TGTGCCAGCAGTTACTCTAGCGGGGGGCCTCAAGAGACCCAGTACTTC.

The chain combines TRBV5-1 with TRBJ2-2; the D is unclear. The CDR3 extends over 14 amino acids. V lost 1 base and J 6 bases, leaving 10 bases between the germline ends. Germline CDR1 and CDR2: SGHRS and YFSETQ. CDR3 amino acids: CASSLREVPGELFF. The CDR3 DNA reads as TGCGCCAGCAGCTTGAGAGAGGTCCCCGGGGAGCTGTTTTTT.

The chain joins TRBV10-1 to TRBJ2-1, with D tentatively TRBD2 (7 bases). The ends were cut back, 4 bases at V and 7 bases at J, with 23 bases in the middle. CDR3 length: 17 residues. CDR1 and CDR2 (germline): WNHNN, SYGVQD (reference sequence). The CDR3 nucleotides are TGCGCCAGCAGTGCCGCCCGTGGGGGGGCGCAGGTAAATGAGCAGTTCTTC. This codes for CASSAARGGAQVNEQFF.

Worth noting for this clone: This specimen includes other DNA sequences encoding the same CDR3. The CDR3 DNA reads as TGCGCCAGCAGCTTGGCACCAGGGGCTAACTATGGCTACACCTTC. Amino acid sequence: CASSLAPGANYGYTF. This chain connects TRBV5-1 to TRBJ1-2; possibly TRBD1 for D (6 bases). Trimming took off 0 bases at V and 0 bases at J, with 9 bases between the two ends. The CDR3 length is 15 residues. The germline gives CDR1 SGHRS, CDR2 YFSETQ. Using reference TRBV5-1 and TRBJ1-2 for the parts outside the CDR3, the full variable domain is KAGVTQTPRYLIKTRGQQVTLSCSPISGHRSVSWYQQTPGQGLQFLFEYFSETQRNKGNFPGRFSGRQFSNSRSEMNVSTLELGDSALYLCASSLAPGANYGYTFGSGTRLTVV.

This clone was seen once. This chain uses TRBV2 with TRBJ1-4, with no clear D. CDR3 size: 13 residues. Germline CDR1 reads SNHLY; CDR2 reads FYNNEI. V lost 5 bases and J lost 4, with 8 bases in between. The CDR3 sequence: CASSRHDNEKLFF. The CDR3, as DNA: TGTGCCAGCAGTCGACACGATAATGAAAAACTGTTTTTT.

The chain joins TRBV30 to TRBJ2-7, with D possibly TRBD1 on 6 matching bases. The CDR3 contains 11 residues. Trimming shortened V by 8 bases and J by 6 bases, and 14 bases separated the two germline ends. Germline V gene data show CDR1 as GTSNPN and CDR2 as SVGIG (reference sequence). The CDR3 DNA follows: TGTGCCGGGGGTCAGGGGAGCGAGCAGTACTTC. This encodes CAGGQGSEQYF.

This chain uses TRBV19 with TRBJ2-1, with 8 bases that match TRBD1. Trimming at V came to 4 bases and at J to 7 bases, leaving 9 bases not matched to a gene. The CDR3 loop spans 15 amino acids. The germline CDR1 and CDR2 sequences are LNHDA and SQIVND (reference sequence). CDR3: CASSRQGASRNEQFF. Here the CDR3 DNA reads TGTGCCAGTAGTAGGCAGGGGGCTTCTAGGAATGAGCAGTTCTTC.

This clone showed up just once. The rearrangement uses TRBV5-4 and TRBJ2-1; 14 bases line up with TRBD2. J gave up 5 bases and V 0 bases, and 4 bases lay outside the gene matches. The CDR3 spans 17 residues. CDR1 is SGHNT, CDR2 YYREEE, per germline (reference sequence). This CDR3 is CASSLGSGLAGDNEQFF. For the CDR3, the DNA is TGTGCCAGCAGCTTGGGGTCGGGACTAGCGGGGGACAATGAGCAGTTCTTC.

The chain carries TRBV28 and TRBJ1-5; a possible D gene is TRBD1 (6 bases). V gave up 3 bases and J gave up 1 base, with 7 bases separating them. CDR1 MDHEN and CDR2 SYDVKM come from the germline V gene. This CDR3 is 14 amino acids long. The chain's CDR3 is CASSFDRSNQPQHF. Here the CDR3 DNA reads TGTGCCAGCAGTTTCGACAGGAGCAATCAGCCCCAGCATTTT.

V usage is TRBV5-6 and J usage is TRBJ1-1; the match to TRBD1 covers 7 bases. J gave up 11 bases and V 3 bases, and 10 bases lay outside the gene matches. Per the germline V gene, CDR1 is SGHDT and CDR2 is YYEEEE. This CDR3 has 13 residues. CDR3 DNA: TGTGCCAGCAGCTCCGACAGGGAAGTATGGGCTTTCTTT. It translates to CASSSDREVWAFF.